Each of the 15 T cell receptor beta chains below was sequenced from the same sample in a study of patients and donors after allogeneic stem cell transplantation. One entry per CDR3 protein results from TCRdb running MiXCR on the RT-PCR reads. Of 800,000 to 1,000,000 distinct CDR3 sequences in the sample, about a sixth were seen once. The specimen was blood, either unsorted or a sorted T cell fraction (not recorded which). The receptor set was obtained from a human donor who was either an allogeneic HSCT recipient or a stem cell or donor lymphocyte infusion donor (not recorded which). It is not recorded whose cells these are; they may come from a transplant donor.

This chain uses TRBV6-1 with TRBJ1-5; tentative D call: TRBD1 (5 bases). Trimming cost V 4 bases and J 6 bases, with 13 bases left between them. Germline V gives CDR1 MNHNS, CDR2 SASEGT. CDR3 length equals 14 residues. The CDR3 DNA reads as TGTGCCAGCAGTGTCGGGGGGGTTAGTCAGCCCCAGCATTTT. Translated: CASSVGGVSQPQHF.

The chain recombines TRBV7-2 with TRBJ2-7; the match to TRBD2 covers 11 bases. This CDR3 has 14 residues. Germline V CDR1 and CDR2: SGHTA, FQGNSA. V was clipped by 6 bases and J by 2 bases; unmatched bases: 3. The CDR3 protein is CASRLAGATYEQYF. In DNA, the CDR3 is TGTGCCAGCAGACTAGCGGGGGCTACCTACGAGCAGTACTTC.

This clonotype turned up a few times. The gene calls are TRBV3-1 and TRBJ2-3; weak D call: TRBD2 (5 bases). V lost 4 bases and J lost 4, with 15 bases in between. The germline V gene encodes CDR1 LGHDT and CDR2 YNNKEL (reference sequence). The CDR3 sequence is 15 residues long. CDR3 residues: CASSLSLRAADTQYF. DNA of the CDR3: TGTGCCAGCAGCCTTTCGTTGAGGGCGGCAGATACGCAGTATTTT.

The gene calls are TRBV4-2 and TRBJ2-7; 11 positions match TRBD2. The CDR3 runs 15 residues. Germline CDR1 is LGHNA and CDR2 is YNFKEQ. Trimming took 4 bases from V and 2 from J; bases not matched to a gene: 4. CDR3 amino acids: CASSPTSGATYEQYF. The CDR3 nucleotides are TGTGCCAGCAGCCCGACTAGCGGGGCAACCTACGAGCAGTACTTC.

The chain recombines TRBV4-1 with TRBJ2-7, with 10 bases that match TRBD1. The CDR3 runs to 14 residues. Germline trimming cut 5 bases from V and 2 bases from J; bases unmatched to any gene: 3. The germline V gene has CDR1 MGHRA and CDR2 YSYEKL. CDR3 sequence: CASSYDRGPYEQYF. CDR3 bases: TGCGCCAGCAGCTACGACAGGGGGCCCTACGAGCAGTACTTC.

This clonotype showed up just a few times. The gene calls are TRBV2 and TRBJ1-6; D remains ambiguous. CDR1 is SNHLY and CDR2 is FYNNEI in the germline V gene. The CDR3 has 11 residues. V lost 6 bases and J lost 8, with 5 bases in between. The CDR3 here is CASRFDSPLHF. The CDR3 DNA is TGTGCCAGCAGATTCGATTCACCCCTCCACTTT.

The sample holds a few counts of this clonotype. This chain connects TRBV5-1 to TRBJ2-5; perhaps TRBD2 as D (6 bases). The V gene's germline CDR1 is SGHRS and CDR2 YFSETQ. V lost 3 bases and J 0 bases, leaving 9 bases between the germline ends. There are 14 residues in the CDR3. The CDR3 sequence: CASSWGTYQETQYF. In nucleotides, the CDR3 is TGCGCCAGCAGCTGGGGGACTTACCAAGAGACCCAGTACTTC.

This chain uses TRBV10-3 with TRBJ2-7; D gene ambiguous. Per germline, CDR1 ENHRY and CDR2 SYGVKD. CDR3 length: 13 amino acids. V was pared by 4 bases and J by 0 bases, with 7 bases between. CDR3 sequence: CAISGRSSYEQYF. CDR3 bases: TGTGCCATCAGTGGACGCAGCTCCTACGAGCAGTACTTC.

This clonotype has more than one count but fewer than ten. The rearrangement joins TRBV27 to TRBJ2-4, with a tentative D call TRBD2 (6 bases). CDR3 length: 16 amino acids. Trimming removed 5 bases at V and 7 bases at J, with 21 bases between. The germline CDR1 and CDR2 sequences are MNHEY and SMNVEV (reference sequence). This CDR3 is CASSPRDSRFLNIQYF. CDR3 DNA sequence: TGTGCCAGCAGTCCAAGGGACTCCCGTTTTCTGAACATTCAGTACTTC.

The chain couples TRBV12-3 or TRBV12-4 to TRBJ1-5; the D is unclear. Deletions cut 7 bases from V and 5 bases from J, with 15 bases between. CDR3 length equals 14 residues. This CDR3 is CASTLGRGDQPQHF. The CDR3 DNA reads as TGTGCCAGCACCCTGGGTAGAGGAGATCAGCCCCAGCATTTT.

This clonotype was recorded at least ten times. The chain employs TRBV5-1 and TRBJ1-6; 7 nucleotides line up with TRBD1. V shed 0 bases, J shed 8 bases, and the junction held 8 bases outside the gene matches. CDR1 is SGHRS and CDR2 is YFSETQ in the germline V gene. The CDR3 length is 16 residues. The CDR3 here is CASSLDSGQIHSPLHF. CDR3 bases: TGCGCCAGCAGCTTGGACTCGGGACAGATCCATTCACCCCTCCACTTT.

This clonotype was seen only a few times. The chain couples TRBV9 to TRBJ2-3; TRBD2 matches 7 bases. CDR3 size: 12 residues. Germline V gene lookup returns CDR1 SGDLS and CDR2 YYNGEE. V was pared by 5 bases and J by 5 bases, with 2 bases of the junction left unmatched. In DNA, the CDR3 is TGTGCCAGCAGAGGGGAGGGAGATACGCAGTATTTT. Amino acid sequence: CASRGEGDTQYF.

This clonotype appeared a few times. This chain links TRBV29-1 with TRBJ2-5; tentatively, D is TRBD1 or TRBD2 (5 bases each). The V gene lost 4 bases and the J gene lost 4 bases, with 22 bases spanning the gap. Looked up from germline, CDR1 is SQVTM and CDR2 is ANQGSEA. This CDR3 contains 16 residues. The CDR3, as DNA: TGCAGCGTTGGGCGAGGGGCCGGGGTAAAACGAGAGACCCAGTACTTC. It translates to CSVGRGAGVKRETQYF.

The table lists this clonotype with a few counts. This chain joins TRBV5-1 and TRBJ1-1, with D hard to call. The CDR3 runs to 13 residues. V lost 1 base to trimming and J lost 5 bases, with 9 bases between them. The V gene's germline CDR1 is SGHRS and CDR2 YFSETQ. The DNA for the CDR3 is TGCGCCAGCAGCTTGAGCGGGAAAACTGAAGCTTTCTTT. Translated: CASSLSGKTEAFF.

A few counts support this clonotype. The genes are TRBV20-1 and TRBJ1-5; D is possibly TRBD1 (6 bases). Germline-derived CDR1 and CDR2 are DFQATT and SNEGSKA (reference sequence). The V and J ends lost 5 bases and 0 bases respectively, with 23 bases between them. The CDR3 has 18 residues. The CDR3 here is CSAQRGHGTSYSNQPQHF. As DNA, the CDR3 is TGCAGTGCTCAAAGGGGACACGGGACCTCCTATAGCAATCAGCCCCAGCATTTT.